The present T cell receptor beta chain was sequenced within a study of T cell responses to AZD1222 COVID-19 vaccine. Whole-study context: Analyses pooled second doses at about 4 or about 12 weeks. Regarding the study as a whole: The donor group comprised mostly white British people and more females; the analysis possibly underestimated clonal diversity. Increased Spike-specific TCR breadth and depth were observed after two AZD1222 doses. Nearly half of spike-specific TCRs reportedly go after variant regions that carry no mutations.

Generated by immunoSEQ multiplex PCR, the TCRdb table keeps only in-frame clones and is missing some. The data contain 95,000 to 110,000 clones, 91% of them seen just once; the ten biggest clones take up 45% to 55%. After removal of 10 bases from V and 5 bases from J, the junction contained 15 bases not matched to a gene. The CDR3 is 15 amino acids. The germline V gene has CDR1 SGHTA and CDR2 FQGNSA. Remarks on this clone: Its target is unknown.

The clonotype comes from an adult in good health. This material consisted of peripheral blood, taken on day 0 of AZD1222 vaccination. The chain links TRBV7-2 to TRBJ2-7; 9 positions agree with TRBD2. The CDR3 bases are TGTGCCACCCGGATTTCTAGCGGGAACCTCGACGAGCAGTACTTC. Protein sequence: CATRISSGNLDEQYF.